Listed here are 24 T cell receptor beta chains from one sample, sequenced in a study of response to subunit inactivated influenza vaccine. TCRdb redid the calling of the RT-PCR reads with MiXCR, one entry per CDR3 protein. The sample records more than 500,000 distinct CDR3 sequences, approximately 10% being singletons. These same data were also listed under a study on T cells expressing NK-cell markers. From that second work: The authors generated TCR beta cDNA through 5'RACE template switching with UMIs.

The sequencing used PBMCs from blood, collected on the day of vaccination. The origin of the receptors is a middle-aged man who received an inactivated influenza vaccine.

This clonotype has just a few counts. The CDR3 sequence is CASSLGGEIYGYTF. CDR3 coding DNA: TGTGCCAGCAGTTTAGGCGGAGAGATCTATGGCTACACCTTC. V and J are TRBV12-3 or TRBV12-4 and TRBJ1-2; D ambiguous. The CDR3 is 14 residues long. The V end was cut by 1 base, the J end by 4 bases, with 10 bases between.

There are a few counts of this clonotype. The CDR3 DNA sequence: TGTGCCAGCAGCTTACGGGCAAAAGAGACCCAGTACTTC. Its translation: CASSLRAKETQYF. The chain links TRBV7-8 to TRBJ2-5; unclear D gene. V was trimmed by 2 bases and J by 3 bases, leaving 7 bases between them. CDR1 SGHVS and CDR2 FQNEAQ come from the germline V gene. The CDR3 length is 13 residues.

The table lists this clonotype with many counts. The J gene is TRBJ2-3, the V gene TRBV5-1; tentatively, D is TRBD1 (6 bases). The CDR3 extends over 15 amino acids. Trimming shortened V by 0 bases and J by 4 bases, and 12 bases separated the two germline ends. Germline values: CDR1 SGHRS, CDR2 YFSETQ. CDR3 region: CASSLARTVPDTQYF. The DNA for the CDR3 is TGCGCCAGCAGCTTGGCCCGGACAGTCCCAGATACGCAGTATTTT.

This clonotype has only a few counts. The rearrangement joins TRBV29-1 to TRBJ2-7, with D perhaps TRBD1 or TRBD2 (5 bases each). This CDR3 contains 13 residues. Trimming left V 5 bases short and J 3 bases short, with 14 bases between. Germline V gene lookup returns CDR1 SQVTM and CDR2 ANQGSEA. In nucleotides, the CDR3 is TGCAGCGTTCTATCAGGGACGGGCTACGAGCAGTACTTC. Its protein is CSVLSGTGYEQYF.

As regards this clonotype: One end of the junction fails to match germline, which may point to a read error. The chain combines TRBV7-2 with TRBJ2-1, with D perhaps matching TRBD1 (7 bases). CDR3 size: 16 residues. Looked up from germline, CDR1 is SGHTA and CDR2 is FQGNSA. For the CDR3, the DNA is TGTGCCATCAGCTTAGCAGGGGGGCGTAGACGCAATGAGCAGTTCTTC. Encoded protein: CAISLAGGRRRNEQFF.

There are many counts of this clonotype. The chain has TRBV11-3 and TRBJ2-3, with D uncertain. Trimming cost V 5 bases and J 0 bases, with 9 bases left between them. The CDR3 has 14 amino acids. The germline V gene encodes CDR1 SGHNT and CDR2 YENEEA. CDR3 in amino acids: CASSPDKSTDTQYF. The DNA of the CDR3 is TGTGCCAGCAGCCCCGACAAGAGCACAGATACGCAGTATTTT.

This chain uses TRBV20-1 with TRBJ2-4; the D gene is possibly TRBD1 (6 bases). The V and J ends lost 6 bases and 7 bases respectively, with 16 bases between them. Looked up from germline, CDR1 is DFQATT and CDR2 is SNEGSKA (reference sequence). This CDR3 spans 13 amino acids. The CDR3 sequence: CSASRNRDNIQYF. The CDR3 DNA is TGCAGTGCGAGTAGGAACAGGGATAACATTCAGTACTTC.

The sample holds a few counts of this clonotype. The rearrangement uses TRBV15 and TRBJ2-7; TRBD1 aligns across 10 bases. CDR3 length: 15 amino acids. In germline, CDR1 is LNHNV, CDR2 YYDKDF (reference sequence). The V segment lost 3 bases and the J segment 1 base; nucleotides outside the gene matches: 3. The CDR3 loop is CATSSKDRGSYEQYF. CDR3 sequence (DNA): TGTGCCACCAGCAGTAAGGACAGGGGGTCCTACGAGCAGTACTTC.

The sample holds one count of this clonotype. The DNA for the CDR3 is TGTGCCAGCAGCCCACGACCGGGGGTGTATCAGCCCCAGCATTTT. Translating gives CASSPRPGVYQPQHF. V and J are TRBV27 and TRBJ1-5; possibly TRBD1 for D (5 bases). The CDR3 consists of 15 residues. The V gene lost 6 bases and the J gene lost 5 bases, with 17 bases spanning the gap. Germline V gene lookup returns CDR1 MNHEY and CDR2 SMNVEV (reference sequence).

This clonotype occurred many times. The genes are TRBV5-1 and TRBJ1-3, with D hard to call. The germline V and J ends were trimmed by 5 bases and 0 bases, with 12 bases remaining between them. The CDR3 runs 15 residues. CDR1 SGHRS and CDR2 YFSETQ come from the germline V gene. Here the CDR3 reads CASSYDSVSGNTIYF. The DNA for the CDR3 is TGCGCCAGCAGTTATGATTCGGTCTCTGGAAACACCATATATTTT.

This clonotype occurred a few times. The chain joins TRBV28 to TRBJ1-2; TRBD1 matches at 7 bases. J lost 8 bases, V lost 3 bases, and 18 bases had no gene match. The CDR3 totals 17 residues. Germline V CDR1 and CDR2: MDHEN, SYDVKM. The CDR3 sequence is CASSLRGQAAPSVGYTF. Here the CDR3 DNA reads TGTGCCAGCAGTTTGAGGGGGCAGGCGGCCCCCTCCGTAGGCTACACCTTC.

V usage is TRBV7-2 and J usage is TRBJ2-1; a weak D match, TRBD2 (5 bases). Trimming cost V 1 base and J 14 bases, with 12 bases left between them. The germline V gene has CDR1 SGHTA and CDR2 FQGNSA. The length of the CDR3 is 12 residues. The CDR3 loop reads CASSLGSQAEFF. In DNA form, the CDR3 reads TGTGCCAGCAGCTTAGGTAGCCAAGCGGAGTTCTTC.

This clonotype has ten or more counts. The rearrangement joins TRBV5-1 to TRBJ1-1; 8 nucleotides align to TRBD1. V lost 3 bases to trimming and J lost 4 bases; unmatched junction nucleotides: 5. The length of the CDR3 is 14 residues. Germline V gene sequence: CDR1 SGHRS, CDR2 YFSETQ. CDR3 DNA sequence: TGCGCCAGCAGCTCGCAGGGGGCCGTCACTGAAGCTTTCTTT. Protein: CASSSQGAVTEAFF.

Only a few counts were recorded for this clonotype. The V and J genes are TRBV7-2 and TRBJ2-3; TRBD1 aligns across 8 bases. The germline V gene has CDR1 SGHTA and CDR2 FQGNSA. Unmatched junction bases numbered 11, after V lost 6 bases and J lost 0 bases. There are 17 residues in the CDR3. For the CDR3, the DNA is TGTGCCAGCAGTCCATTTACAGGGGGGAGGAGCACAGATACGCAGTATTTT. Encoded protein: CASSPFTGGRSTDTQYF.

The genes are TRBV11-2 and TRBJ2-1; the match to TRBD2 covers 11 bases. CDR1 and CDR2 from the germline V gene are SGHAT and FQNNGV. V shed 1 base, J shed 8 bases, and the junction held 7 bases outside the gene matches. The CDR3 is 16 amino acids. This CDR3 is CASSLGETSGVDEQFF. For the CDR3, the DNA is TGTGCCAGCAGCTTAGGGGAGACTAGCGGGGTCGATGAGCAGTTCTTC.

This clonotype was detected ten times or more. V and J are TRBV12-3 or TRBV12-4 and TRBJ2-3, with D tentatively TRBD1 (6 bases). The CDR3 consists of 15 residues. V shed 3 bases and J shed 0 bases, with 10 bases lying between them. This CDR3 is CASSFYRESTDTQYF. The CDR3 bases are TGTGCCAGCAGTTTTTACAGGGAGAGCACAGATACGCAGTATTTT.

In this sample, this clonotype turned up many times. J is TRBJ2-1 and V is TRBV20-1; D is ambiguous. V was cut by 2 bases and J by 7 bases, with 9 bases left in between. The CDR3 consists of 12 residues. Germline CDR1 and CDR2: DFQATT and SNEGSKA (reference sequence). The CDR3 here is CSARRTVNEQFF. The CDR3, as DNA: TGCAGTGCTAGAAGGACGGTTAATGAGCAGTTCTTC.

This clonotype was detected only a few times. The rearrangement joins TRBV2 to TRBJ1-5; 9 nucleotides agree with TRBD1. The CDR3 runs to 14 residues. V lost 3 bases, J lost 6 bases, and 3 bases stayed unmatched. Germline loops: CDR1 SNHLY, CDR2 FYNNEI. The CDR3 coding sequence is TGTGCCAGCAGTGAGGACAGGGGTAGTCAGCCCCAGCATTTT. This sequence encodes CASSEDRGSQPQHF. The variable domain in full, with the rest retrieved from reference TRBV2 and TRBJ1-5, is EPEVTQTPSHQVTQMGQEVILRCVPISNHLYFYWYRQILGQKVEFLVSFYNNEISEKSEIFDDQFSVERPDGSNFTLKIRSTKLEDSAMYFCASSEDRGSQPQHFGDGTRLSIL.

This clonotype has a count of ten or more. CDR3 amino acids: CSVGRAPYEQYF. The CDR3 DNA is TGCAGTGTCGGGAGGGCGCCCTACGAGCAGTACTTC. This chain connects TRBV20-1 to TRBJ2-7; TRBD2 matches 8 bases. The CDR3 is 12 residues long. The ends lost 7 bases at V and 2 bases at J; junction bases unmatched: 4. Germline CDR1 and CDR2: DFQATT and SNEGSKA (reference sequence).

The CDR3 here is CSARRTGDTGELFF. The CDR3 DNA follows: TGCAGTGCTAGACGGACAGGGGACACCGGGGAGCTGTTTTTT. V is TRBV20-1 and J is TRBJ2-2, with TRBD1 matching 9 bases. CDR3 size: 14 residues. CDR1 and CDR2 (germline): DFQATT, SNEGSKA (reference sequence). Losses at the gene ends were 2 bases for V and 3 bases for J; bases not matched to a gene: 1.

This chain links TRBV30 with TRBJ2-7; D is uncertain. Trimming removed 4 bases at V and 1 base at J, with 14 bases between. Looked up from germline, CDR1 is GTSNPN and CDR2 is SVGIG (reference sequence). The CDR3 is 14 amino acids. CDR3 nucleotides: TGTGCCTGGAAACCGACCCCTGGGTCCTACGAGCAGTACTTC. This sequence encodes CAWKPTPGSYEQYF.

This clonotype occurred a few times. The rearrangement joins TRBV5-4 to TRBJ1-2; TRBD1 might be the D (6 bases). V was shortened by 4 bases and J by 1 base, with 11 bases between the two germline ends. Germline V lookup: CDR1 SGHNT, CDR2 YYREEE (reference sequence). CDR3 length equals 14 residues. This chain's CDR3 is CASSRTADNYGYTF. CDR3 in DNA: TGTGCCAGCAGCCGGACAGCCGATAACTATGGCTACACCTTC.

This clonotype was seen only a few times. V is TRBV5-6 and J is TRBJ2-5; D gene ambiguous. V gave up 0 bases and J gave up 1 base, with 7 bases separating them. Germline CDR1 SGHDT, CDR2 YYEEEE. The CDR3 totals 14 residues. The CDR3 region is CASSLGHLQETQYF. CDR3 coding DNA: TGTGCCAGCAGCTTGGGTCACCTCCAAGAGACCCAGTACTTC.

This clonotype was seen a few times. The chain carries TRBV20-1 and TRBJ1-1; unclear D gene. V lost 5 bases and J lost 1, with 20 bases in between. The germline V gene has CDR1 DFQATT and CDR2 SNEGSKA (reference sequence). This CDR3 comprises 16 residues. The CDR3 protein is CSAFGIRTERNTEAFF. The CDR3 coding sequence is TGCAGTGCTTTCGGGATTCGGACGGAGAGGAACACTGAAGCTTTCTTT.